This TCR beta chain was recorded in a study of cytomegalovirus exposure and HLA in healthy donors. The overall study: Some 85 million unique TCRs from HLA-typed donors were held in an early data release.

The CDR3 has 16 residues. V shed 3 bases and J shed 8 bases, with 22 bases lying between them. Germline CDR1 SGHTA, CDR2 FQGNSA. Broader study findings: Earlier results showed most TCR beta V segments being productive about 87% or about 30% of the time. Immune exposure was documented only through CMV serostatus.

In regard to this clone: Antigen specificity is unknown.

Each donor was nominally healthy when sampled (though unrecorded immune exposures were likely). Use of 60 Vbeta and 13 Jbeta primers characterized the PCR. Libraries were prepared by immunoSEQ multiplex PCR; TCRdb keeps only in-frame clonotypes and omits some of them. The data show roughly 140,000 clones, approximately 80% seen once. The sample taken for sequencing was PBMCs. V is TRBV7-2 and J is TRBJ1-2; D ambiguous. This receptor was identified in a male donor in good health and CMV-seronegative. The CDR3 here is CASSFFPLSGMRGYTF. CDR3 nucleotides: TGTGCCAGCAGCTTCTTCCCTCTTTCCGGGATGAGGGGCTACACCTTC.